The rows below give T cell receptor beta chains drawn from one sample of a study of blood T cells in healthy people across ages. TCRdb re-called the 5' RACE reads with MiXCR, one entry per CDR3 protein. The sample records some 780,000 distinct CDR3 sequences, roughly 56% being singletons. Sequenced sample: blood. These receptors originate from a man aged 40-49 years in good health. CDR3s include the opening cysteine and the closing phenylalanine or tryptophan. The D gene is left open where the match is weak. Part of the rows lack a size; the others show once, few, many or a class for expanded clones.

v_call	cdr3_length	clone_size	j_call	d_call	cdr3_nt	cdr3_aa
TRBV28	12	NA	TRBJ1-2	NA	TGTGCCAGCCGCCCAGCTAACTATGGCTACACCTTC	CASRPANYGYTF
TRBV4-2	17	NA	TRBJ2-1	TRBD2	TGTGCCAGCAGCCAAGCCCTCGGGTCCAGCGGGACCGATGAGCAGTTCTTC	CASSQALGSSGTDEQFF
TRBV28	21	many	TRBJ2-7	NA	TGTGCCAGCAGTTCACAATTCACCGAGATACACGGAGCGATCCGTGGCTACGAGCAGTACTTC	CASSSQFTEIHGAIRGYEQYF
TRBV9	15	NA	TRBJ1-4	NA	TGTGCCAGCAGCTCCCTGGGGGGCCGGAATGAAAAACTGTTTTTT	CASSSLGGRNEKLFF
TRBV12-3/TRBV12-4	15	NA	TRBJ2-6	NA	TGTGCCAGCAGGGTACAGAGATCTGGGGCCAACGTCCTGACTTTC	CASRVQRSGANVLTF
TRBV12-3/TRBV12-4	15	NA	TRBJ2-4	NA	TGTGCCAGCAGTTTATCGGGGGTAGCCAAAAACATTCAGTACTTC	CASSLSGVAKNIQYF
TRBV28	13	many	TRBJ1-6	NA	TGTGCCAGCAGTTTCTCCTCAAATTCACCCCTCCACTTT	CASSFSSNSPLHF
TRBV7-2	18	NA	TRBJ2-5	NA	TGTGCCAGCAGCTTAGAATATTTTGGGGCCCCGGGGGAGGAGACCCAGTACTTC	CASSLEYFGAPGEETQYF
TRBV5-6	17	NA	TRBJ2-6	TRBD1	TGTGCCAGCAGCGACGACAGGGGGCTGAGAGGGGCCAACGTCCTGACTTTC	CASSDDRGLRGANVLTF
TRBV5-1	16	few	TRBJ2-7	TRBD2	TGCGCCAGCACGTCCTCCACCGGGACTAGCGCCTACGAGCAGTACTTC	CASTSSTGTSAYEQYF
TRBV20-1	13	NA	TRBJ1-4	NA	TGCAGTGCTAGTCACCCAGGCGGCATGGGACTGTTTTTT	CSASHPGGMGLFF
TRBV15	14	few	TRBJ2-1	TRBD2	TGTGCCACCAGCAGAGAGCGGGAGAGGGGTGAGCAGTTCTTC	CATSRERERGEQFF
TRBV27	14	NA	TRBJ1-5	NA	TGTGCCAGCAGCCTAAGTATGGGCAATCAGCCCCAGCATTTT	CASSLSMGNQPQHF
TRBV15	15	NA	TRBJ2-1	TRBD1	TGTGCCACCAGCAGAGATGTGGGACAGGGCAATGAGCAGTTCTTC	CATSRDVGQGNEQFF
TRBV28	14	NA	TRBJ2-7	NA	TGTGCCAGCAGTTCCGGGATAGTGAAGTACGAGCAGTACTTC	CASSSGIVKYEQYF
TRBV7-9	12	NA	TRBJ1-1	NA	TGTGCCAGTACTGTGGAGAACACTGAAGCTTTCTTT	CASTVENTEAFF
TRBV5-1	16	few	TRBJ1-2	NA	TGCGCCAGCAGCTTGGAAGGGGTCTCCTCACTCTATGGCTACACCTTC	CASSLEGVSSLYGYTF
TRBV20-1	15	NA	TRBJ2-3	TRBD1	TGCAGTGCTAGAACCGGGACAGGGTATTTGGATACGCAGTATTTT	CSARTGTGYLDTQYF
TRBV20-1	14	once	TRBJ2-5	NA	TGCAGTGCGGCGAGGGACCGATTACAAGAGACCCAGTACTTC	CSAARDRLQETQYF
TRBV6-2/TRBV6-3	13	NA	TRBJ1-1	NA	TGTGCCAGCAGCTTTAGACAAGACACTGAAGCTTTCTTT	CASSFRQDTEAFF
TRBV10-3	15	once	TRBJ2-1	NA	TGTGCCATCAGTAGAGAGAGGGTAGGGAATAATGAGCAGTTCTTC	CAISRERVGNNEQFF
TRBV5-1	12	NA	TRBJ2-1	NA	TGCGCCAGGGACTGGACATCCGGTGAGCAGTTCTTC	CARDWTSGEQFF
TRBV6-2/TRBV6-3	12	NA	TRBJ1-2	NA	TGTGCCAGCAGTTACACGTTAGGCGGCTACACCTTC	CASSYTLGGYTF
TRBV7-2	16	NA	TRBJ2-1	TRBD2	TGTGCCAGCAGCTTAAAACTAGCGGGGGGGCACAATGAGCAGTTCTTC	CASSLKLAGGHNEQFF
TRBV29-1	17	NA	TRBJ2-1	NA	TGCAGCGTTGAAGATCAGACAGGAGAAAAAAGTTTCTATGAGCAGTTCTTC	CSVEDQTGEKSFYEQFF
TRBV29-1	18	many	TRBJ2-3	NA	TGCAGCGTTGAAGATTCGGCCTGGCGGGCCAATAGCACAGATACGCAGTATTTT	CSVEDSAWRANSTDTQYF
TRBV7-2	17	NA	TRBJ2-3	TRBD2	TGTGCCAGCAGCTTGGGGCCAGCGGGAAAAAGCACAGATACGCAGTATTTT	CASSLGPAGKSTDTQYF
TRBV27	14	few	TRBJ2-3	NA	TGTGCCAGCAGTCCGCTAGGATTCTCAGATACGCAGTATTTT	CASSPLGFSDTQYF
TRBV18	15	NA	TRBJ1-5	NA	TGTGCCAGCTCACCAGGGGCTAGGGGCAATCAGCCCCAGCATTTT	CASSPGARGNQPQHF